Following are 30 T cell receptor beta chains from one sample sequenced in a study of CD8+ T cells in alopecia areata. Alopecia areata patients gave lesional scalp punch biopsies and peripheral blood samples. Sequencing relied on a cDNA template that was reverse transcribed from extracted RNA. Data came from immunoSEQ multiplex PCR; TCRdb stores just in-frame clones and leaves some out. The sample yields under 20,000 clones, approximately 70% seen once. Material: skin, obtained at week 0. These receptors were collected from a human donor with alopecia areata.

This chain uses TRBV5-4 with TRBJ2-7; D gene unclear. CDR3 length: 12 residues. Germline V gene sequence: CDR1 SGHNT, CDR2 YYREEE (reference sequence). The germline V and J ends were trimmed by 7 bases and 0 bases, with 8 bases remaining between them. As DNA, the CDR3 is TGTGCCAGCGGCCCCTCCTCCTACGAGCAGTACTTC. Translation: CASGPSSYEQYF.

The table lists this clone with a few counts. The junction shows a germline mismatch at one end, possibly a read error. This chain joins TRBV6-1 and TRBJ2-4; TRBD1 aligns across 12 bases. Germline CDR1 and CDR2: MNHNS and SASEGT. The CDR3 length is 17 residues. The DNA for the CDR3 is TGTGCCATCAGTGAGTCTGGGACAGGGGGCGTCAAAAACATTCAGTACTTC. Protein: CAISESGTGGVKNIQYF.

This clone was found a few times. The DNA for the CDR3 is TGTGCCAGCAGCCCCCGGACAGCCATCGTCTCCACCCATGGCTACACCTTC. Residues: CASSPRTAIVSTHGYTF. The J gene is TRBJ1-2, the V gene TRBV7-2; D might be TRBD1 (6 bases). The CDR3 runs 17 residues. Trimming pared 5 bases from V and 6 bases from J, leaving 25 bases between. Germline CDR1 reads SGHTA; CDR2 reads FQGNSA.

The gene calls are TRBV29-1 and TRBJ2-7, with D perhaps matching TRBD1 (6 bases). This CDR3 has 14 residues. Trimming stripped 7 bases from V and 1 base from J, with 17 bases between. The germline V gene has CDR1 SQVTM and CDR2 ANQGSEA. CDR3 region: CSAADRKNSYEQYF. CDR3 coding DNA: TGCAGCGCCGCCGACAGGAAGAATTCCTACGAGCAGTACTTC.

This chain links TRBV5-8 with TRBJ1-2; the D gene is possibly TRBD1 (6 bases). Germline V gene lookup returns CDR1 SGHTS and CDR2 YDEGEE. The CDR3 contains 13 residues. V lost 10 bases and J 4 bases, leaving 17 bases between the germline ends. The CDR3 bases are TGTGCCGTAACCACAGGGACGGCCTATGGCTACACCTTC. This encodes CAVTTGTAYGYTF.

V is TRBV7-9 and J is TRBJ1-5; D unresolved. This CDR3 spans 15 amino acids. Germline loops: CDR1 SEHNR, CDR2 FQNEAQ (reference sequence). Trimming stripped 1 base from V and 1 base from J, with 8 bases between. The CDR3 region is CASSLEGISNQPQHF. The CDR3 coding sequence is TGTGCCAGCAGCTTAGAGGGCATAAGCAATCAGCCCCAGCATTTT.

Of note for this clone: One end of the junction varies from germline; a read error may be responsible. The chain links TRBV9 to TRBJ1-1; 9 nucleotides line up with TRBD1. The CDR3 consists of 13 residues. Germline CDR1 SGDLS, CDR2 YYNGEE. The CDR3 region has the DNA TGTGCCAGCAGTTACTGGGGACAGGGCCCTATTTCCTTT. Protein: CASSYWGQGPISF.

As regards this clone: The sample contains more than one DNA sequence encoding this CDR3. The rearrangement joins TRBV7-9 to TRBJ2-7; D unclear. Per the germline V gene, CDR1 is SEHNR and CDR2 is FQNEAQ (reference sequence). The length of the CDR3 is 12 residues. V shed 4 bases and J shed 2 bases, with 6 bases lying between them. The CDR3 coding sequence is TGTGCCAGCAGCTCGCAGGCCTACGAGCAGTACTTC. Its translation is CASSSQAYEQYF.

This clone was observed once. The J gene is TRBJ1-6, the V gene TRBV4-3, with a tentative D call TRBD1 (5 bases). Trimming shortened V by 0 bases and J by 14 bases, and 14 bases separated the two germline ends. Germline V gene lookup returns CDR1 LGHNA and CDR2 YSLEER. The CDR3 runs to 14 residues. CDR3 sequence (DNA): TGCGCCAGCAGCCAAGATTGGGGCCCATTTACCCTCCACTTT. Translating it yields CASSQDWGPFTLHF.

Here the CDR3 DNA reads TGTGCCAGCAGTTTCTGGAAGGGGGTGATGAATTCACCCCTCCACTTT. This translates into CASSFWKGVMNSPLHF. This chain joins TRBV27 and TRBJ1-6, with TRBD1 as a possible D gene (6 bases). The CDR3 is made up of 16 amino acids. Deletions cut 3 bases from V and 7 bases from J, with 16 bases between. The germline V gene encodes CDR1 MNHEY and CDR2 SMNVEV (reference sequence).

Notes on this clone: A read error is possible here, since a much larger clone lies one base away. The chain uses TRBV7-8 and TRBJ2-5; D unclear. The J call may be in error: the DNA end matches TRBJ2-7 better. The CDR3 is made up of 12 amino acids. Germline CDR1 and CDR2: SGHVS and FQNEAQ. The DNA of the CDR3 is TGTGCCAGCAGCTCGCAGGCCTACGAGCAGTACTTC. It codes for CASSSQAYEQYF.

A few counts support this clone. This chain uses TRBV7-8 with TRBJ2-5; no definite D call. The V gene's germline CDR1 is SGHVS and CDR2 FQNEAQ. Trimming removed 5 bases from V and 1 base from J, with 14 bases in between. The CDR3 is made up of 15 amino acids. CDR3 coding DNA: TGTGCCAGCAGCCCCCGTGTAGGGCCCCAAGAGACCCAGTACTTC. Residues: CASSPRVGPQETQYF.

The CDR3 DNA follows: TGTGCCAGCGGCACGGCAGGAATGGTCGATCAGCCCCAGCATTTT. Its translation is CASGTAGMVDQPQHF. The rearrangement links TRBV21-1 to TRBJ1-5; the D segment call TRBD1 is taken from the table without a DNA check. TRBV21-1 corresponds to a pseudogene. The CDR3 is 15 amino acids.

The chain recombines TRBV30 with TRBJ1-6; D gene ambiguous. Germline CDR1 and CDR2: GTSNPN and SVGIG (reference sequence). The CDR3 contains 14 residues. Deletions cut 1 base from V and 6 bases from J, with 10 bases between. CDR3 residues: CAWSDGGGNSPLHF. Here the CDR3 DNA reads TGTGCCTGGAGTGACGGAGGCGGTAATTCACCCCTCCACTTT.

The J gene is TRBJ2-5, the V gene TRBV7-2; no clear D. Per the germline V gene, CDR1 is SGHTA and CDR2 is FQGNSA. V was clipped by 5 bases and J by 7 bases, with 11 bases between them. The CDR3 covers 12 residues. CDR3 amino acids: CASSREIGTQYF. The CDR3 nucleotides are TGTGCCAGCAGCAGAGAGATAGGGACCCAGTACTTC.

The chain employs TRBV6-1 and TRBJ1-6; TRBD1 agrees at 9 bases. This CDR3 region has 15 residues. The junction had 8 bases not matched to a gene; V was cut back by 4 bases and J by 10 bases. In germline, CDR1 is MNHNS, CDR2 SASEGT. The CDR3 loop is CASSGQDRGRSPLHF. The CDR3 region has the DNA TGTGCCAGCAGTGGCCAGGACAGGGGTCGGTCACCCCTCCACTTT.

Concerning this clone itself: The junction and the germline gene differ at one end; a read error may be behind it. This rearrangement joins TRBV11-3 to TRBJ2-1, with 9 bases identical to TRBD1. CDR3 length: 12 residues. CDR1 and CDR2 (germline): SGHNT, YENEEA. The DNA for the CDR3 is TGTGCCAGCAGCTTAGTCGGGACAGGGCAGGTCTTC. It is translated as CASSLVGTGQVF.

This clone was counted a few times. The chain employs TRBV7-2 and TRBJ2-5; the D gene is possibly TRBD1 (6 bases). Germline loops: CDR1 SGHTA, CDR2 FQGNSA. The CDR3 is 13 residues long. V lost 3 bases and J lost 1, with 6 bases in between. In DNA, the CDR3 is TGTGCCAGCAGCTTGGGGGCCCAAGAGACCCAGTACTTC. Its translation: CASSLGAQETQYF.

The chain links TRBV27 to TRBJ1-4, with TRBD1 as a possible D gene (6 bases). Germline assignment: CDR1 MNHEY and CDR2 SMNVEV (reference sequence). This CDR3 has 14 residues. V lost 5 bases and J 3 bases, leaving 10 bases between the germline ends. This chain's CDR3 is CASSQTGSNEKLFF. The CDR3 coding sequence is TGTGCCAGCAGTCAGACAGGTTCTAATGAAAAACTGTTTTTT.

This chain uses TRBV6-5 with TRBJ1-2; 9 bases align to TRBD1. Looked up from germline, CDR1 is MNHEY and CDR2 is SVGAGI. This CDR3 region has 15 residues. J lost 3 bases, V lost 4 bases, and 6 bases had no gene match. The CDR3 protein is CASSSWDRVDYGYTF. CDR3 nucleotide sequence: TGTGCCAGCAGTTCCTGGGACAGGGTTGACTATGGCTACACCTTC.

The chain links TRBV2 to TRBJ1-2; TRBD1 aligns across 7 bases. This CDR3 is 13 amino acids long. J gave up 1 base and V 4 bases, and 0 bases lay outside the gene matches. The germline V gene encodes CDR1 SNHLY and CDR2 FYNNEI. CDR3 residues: CASSGDSNYGYTF. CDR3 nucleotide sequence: TGTGCCAGCAGTGGGGACAGTAACTATGGCTACACCTTC.

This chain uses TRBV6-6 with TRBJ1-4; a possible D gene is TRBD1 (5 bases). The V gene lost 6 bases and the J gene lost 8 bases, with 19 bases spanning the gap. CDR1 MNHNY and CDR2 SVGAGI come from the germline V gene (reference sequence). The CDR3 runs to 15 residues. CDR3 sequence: CASRVLDGGGEKLFF. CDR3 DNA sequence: TGTGCCAGCAGGGTCCTGGACGGCGGGGGAGAAAAACTGTTTTTT.

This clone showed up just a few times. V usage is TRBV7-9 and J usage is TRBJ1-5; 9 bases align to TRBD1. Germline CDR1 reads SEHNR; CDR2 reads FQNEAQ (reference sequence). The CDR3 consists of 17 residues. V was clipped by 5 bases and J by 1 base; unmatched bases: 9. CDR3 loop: CASSQVVGQGSNQPQHF. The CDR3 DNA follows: TGTGCCAGCAGCCAAGTAGTGGGACAGGGAAGCAATCAGCCCCAGCATTTT.

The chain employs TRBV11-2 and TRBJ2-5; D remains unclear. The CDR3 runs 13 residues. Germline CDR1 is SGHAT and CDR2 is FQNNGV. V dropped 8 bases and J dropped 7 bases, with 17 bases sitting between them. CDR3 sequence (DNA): TGTGCCAGCTCCCTGACGGAATGGGGGACCCAGTACTTC. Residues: CASSLTEWGTQYF.

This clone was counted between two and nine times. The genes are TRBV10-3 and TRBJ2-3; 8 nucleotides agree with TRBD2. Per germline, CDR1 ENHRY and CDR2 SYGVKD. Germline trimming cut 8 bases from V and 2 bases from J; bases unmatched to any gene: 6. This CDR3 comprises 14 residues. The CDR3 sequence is CAIGSGGYTDTQYF. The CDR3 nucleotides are TGTGCCATCGGAAGCGGGGGATACACAGATACGCAGTATTTT.

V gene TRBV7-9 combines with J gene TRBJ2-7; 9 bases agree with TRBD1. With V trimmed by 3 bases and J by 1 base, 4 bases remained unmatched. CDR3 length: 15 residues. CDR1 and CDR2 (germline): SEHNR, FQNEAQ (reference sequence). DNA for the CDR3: TGTGCCAGCAGCTTGGGACAGGGCCTGTCCTACGAGCAGTACTTC. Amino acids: CASSLGQGLSYEQYF.

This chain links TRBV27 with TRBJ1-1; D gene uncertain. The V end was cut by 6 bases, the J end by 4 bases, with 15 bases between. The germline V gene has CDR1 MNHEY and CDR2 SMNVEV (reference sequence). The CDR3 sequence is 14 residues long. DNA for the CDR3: TGTGCCAGCAGCCCTACGGTCAAGAGCACTGAAGCTTTCTTT. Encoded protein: CASSPTVKSTEAFF.

CDR3 region: CASSNRRSGTSGTDTQYF. CDR3 bases: TGTGCCAGCAGCAACCGACGTTCCGGGACTAGCGGTACAGATACGCAGTATTTT. V gene TRBV7-2 combines with J gene TRBJ2-3, with TRBD2 identical over 11 bases. The CDR3 is 18 residues long. With V trimmed by 5 bases and J by 3 bases, 13 bases remained unmatched. Germline V gene data show CDR1 as SGHTA and CDR2 as FQGNSA.

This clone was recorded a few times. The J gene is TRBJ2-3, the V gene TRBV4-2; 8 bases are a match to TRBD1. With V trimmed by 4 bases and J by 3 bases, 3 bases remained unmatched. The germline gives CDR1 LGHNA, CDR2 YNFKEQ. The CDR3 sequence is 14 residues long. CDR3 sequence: CASSLGTGTDTQYF. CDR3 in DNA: TGTGCCAGCAGCCTAGGGACAGGTACAGATACGCAGTATTTT.

The CDR3 region has the DNA TGTGCCAGCAGCTATAGCGGGGGCTATGGCTACACCTTC. This sequence encodes CASSYSGGYGYTF. V is TRBV7-6 and J is TRBJ1-2; perhaps TRBD1 as D (5 bases). CDR1 SGHVS and CDR2 FNYEAQ come from the germline V gene. V shed 4 bases and J shed 4 bases, with 10 bases lying between them. The CDR3 runs to 13 residues.